This T cell receptor (beta chain) was found in a study of CD8 T cells in ankylosing spondylitis. The CDR3 loop spans 14 amino acids. Germline V gives CDR1 MNHNS, CDR2 SASEGT. Trimming took off 8 bases at V and 4 bases at J, with 15 bases between the two ends. Researchers built TCR beta libraries using quantitative 5'-RACE with molecular barcodes. TCRdb called the 5' RACE reads again in MiXCR, with one record for every CDR3 protein. The data contain around 340,000 distinct CDR3 sequences, 20% of them singletons. The study's findings and limits: Earlier authors reported some of these motif variants in reactive arthritis synovial fluid and blood. Significant enrichment of disease-linked clones was reportedly seen in matched ankylosing spondylitis synovial fluid.

The table lists this clonotype with a few counts. Its antigen is unknown. The chain uses TRBV6-1 and TRBJ2-1, with a tentative D call TRBD2 (6 bases). The sample consisted of blood, either unsorted or a sorted T cell fraction (not recorded which). This TCR was recovered from a male donor with ankylosing spondylitis or in good health (not recorded which). In DNA form, the CDR3 reads TGTGCCAGCGGGGACGGGGGTATTTACAATGAGCAGTTCTTC. Its translation is CASGDGGIYNEQFF.